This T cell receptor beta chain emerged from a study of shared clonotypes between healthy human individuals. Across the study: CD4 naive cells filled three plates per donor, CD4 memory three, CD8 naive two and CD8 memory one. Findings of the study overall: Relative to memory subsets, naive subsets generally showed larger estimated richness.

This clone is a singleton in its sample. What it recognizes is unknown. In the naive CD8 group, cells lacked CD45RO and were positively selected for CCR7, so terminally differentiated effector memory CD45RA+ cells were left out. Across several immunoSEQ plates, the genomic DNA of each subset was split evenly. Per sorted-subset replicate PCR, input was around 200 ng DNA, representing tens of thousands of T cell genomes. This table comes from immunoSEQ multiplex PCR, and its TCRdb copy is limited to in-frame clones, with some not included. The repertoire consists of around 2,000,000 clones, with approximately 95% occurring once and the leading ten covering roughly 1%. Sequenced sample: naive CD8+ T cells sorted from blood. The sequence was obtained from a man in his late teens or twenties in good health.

The CDR3 protein is CASSLSGYGTYEQYF. Written as DNA, the CDR3 is TGTGCCAGCAGTTTATCGGGTTACGGTACCTACGAGCAGTACTTC. This chain joins TRBV27 and TRBJ2-7, with unresolved D. Trimming took 0 bases from V and 2 from J, leaving 11 bases between them. The CDR3 consists of 15 residues. CDR1 is MNHEY, CDR2 SMNVEV, per germline (reference sequence).